Listed here is a single TCR beta chain. What it recognizes is unknown. This sample is drawn from a study of cytomegalovirus exposure and HLA in healthy donors. Overall study results and limits: Cytomegalovirus association was assigned to approximately 160 TCR beta chains.

Germline CDR1 reads SGHRS; CDR2 reads YFSETQ. The trim removed 3 bases at V and 5 bases at J, leaving 11 bases unmatched. The length of the CDR3 is 16 residues. Use of 60 Vbeta and 13 Jbeta primers characterized the PCR. The assay was immunoSEQ multiplex PCR, and TCRdb's table has in-frame clones only and misses some. The profile shows over 100,000 clones, just over 65% of them singletons. The receptor was isolated from a man aged 18 to 35 in good health and CMV-seronegative. The V gene is TRBV5-1, the J gene TRBJ2-7; 10 nucleotides align to TRBD1. Sequenced: PBMCs. CDR3 coding DNA: TGCGCCAGCAGCTACTTTGACAGGGGGCTTCCCCACGAGCAGTACTTC. As protein: CASSYFDRGLPHEQYF.